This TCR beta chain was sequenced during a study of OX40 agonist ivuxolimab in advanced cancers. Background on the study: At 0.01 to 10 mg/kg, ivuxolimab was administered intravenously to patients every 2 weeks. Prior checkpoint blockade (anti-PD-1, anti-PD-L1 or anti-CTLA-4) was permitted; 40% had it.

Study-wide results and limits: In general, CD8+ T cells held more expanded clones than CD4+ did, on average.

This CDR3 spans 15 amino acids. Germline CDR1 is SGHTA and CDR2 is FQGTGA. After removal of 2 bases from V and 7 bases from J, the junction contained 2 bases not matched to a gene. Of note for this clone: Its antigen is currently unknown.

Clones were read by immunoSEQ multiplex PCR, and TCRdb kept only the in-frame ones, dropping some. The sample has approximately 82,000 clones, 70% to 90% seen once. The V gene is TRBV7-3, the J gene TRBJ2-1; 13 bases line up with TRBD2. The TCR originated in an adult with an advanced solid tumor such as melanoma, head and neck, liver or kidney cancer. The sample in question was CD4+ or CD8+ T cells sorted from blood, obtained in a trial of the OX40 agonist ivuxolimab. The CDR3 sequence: CASSLRLAGGNEQFF. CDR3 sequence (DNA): TGTGCCAGCAGCTTACGACTAGCGGGAGGTAATGAGCAGTTCTTC.